One and the same sample provided the 21 T cell receptor beta chains below, sequenced in a study of shared clonotypes between healthy human individuals. Positive CCR7 selection of CD45RO-negative cells yielded the naive CD8 cells, and terminally differentiated effector memory CD45RA+ cells were excluded. The table came from immunoSEQ multiplex PCR; TCRdb's copy has only in-frame clones and leaves some out. Here the sample spans about 2 million clones, about 95% being singletons. The material sequenced was naive CD8+ T cells sorted from blood. The receptors derive from a man younger than 35 in good health.

The J gene is TRBJ1-2, the V gene TRBV7-2; D is unclear. This CDR3 spans 12 amino acids. Germline V gene lookup returns CDR1 SGHTA and CDR2 FQGNSA. Trimming pared 2 bases from V and 2 bases from J, leaving 3 bases between. CDR3 protein: CASSLLNYGYTF. CDR3 bases: TGTGCCAGCAGCTTACTCAACTATGGCTACACCTTC. Combining the CDR3 with reference TRBV7-2 and TRBJ1-2 gives the whole variable domain GAGVSQSPSNKVTEKGKDVELRCDPISGHTALYWYRQSLGQGLEFLIYFQGNSAPDKSGLPSDRFSAERTGGSVSTLTIQRTQQEDSAVYLCASSLLNYGYTFGSGTRLTVV.

This clone has only one observation. In the same sample, other DNA sequences code for this CDR3. This chain joins TRBV5-6 and TRBJ1-1; the D gene is possibly TRBD1 (6 bases). Germline lookup yields CDR1 SGHDT and CDR2 YYEEEE. There are 13 residues in the CDR3. Deletions cut 2 bases from V and 4 bases from J, with 9 bases between. CDR3 region: CASSLTGSTEAFF. The CDR3 DNA follows: TGTGCCAGCAGCTTAACAGGGTCCACTGAAGCTTTCTTT.

The gene calls are TRBV7-8 and TRBJ2-4; 9 nucleotides align to TRBD1. The CDR3 spans 20 residues. CDR1 SGHVS and CDR2 FQNEAQ come from the germline V gene. Trimming at V came to 5 bases and at J to 0 bases, leaving 17 bases not matched to a gene. The CDR3 sequence: CASSQTPPGQGFLAKNIQYF. Here the CDR3 DNA reads TGTGCCAGCAGCCAAACCCCTCCGGGACAGGGATTTTTAGCCAAAAACATTCAGTACTTC.

This chain uses TRBV4-1 with TRBJ2-7; D unresolved. V was clipped by 3 bases and J by 5 bases, with 8 bases between them. This CDR3 comprises 12 residues. Germline CDR1 MGHRA, CDR2 YSYEKL. Here the CDR3 reads CASSHISHEQYF. Here the CDR3 DNA reads TGCGCCAGCAGCCACATTTCCCACGAGCAGTACTTC.

The chain combines TRBV4-2 with TRBJ2-7; possible D gene TRBD1, 5 bases. The V end lost 0 bases, the J end lost 0 bases, and 15 bases lay between the germline ends. This CDR3 spans 17 amino acids. Germline V gives CDR1 LGHNA, CDR2 YNFKEQ. The DNA of the CDR3 is TGTGCCAGCAGCCAAGAAGTTCCAGGGATAAGCTCCTACGAGCAGTACTTC. Its protein is CASSQEVPGISSYEQYF.

CDR3 sequence (DNA): TGTGCCAGCAGGGAAGTACCGTACCAAGAGACCCAGTACTTC. Translated, it gives CASREVPYQETQYF. The J gene is TRBJ2-5, the V gene TRBV28; no firm D call. The length of the CDR3 is 14 residues. Germline V gene data show CDR1 as MDHEN and CDR2 as SYDVKM. The germline V and J ends were trimmed by 6 bases and 0 bases, with 11 bases remaining between them.

The rearrangement links TRBV28 to TRBJ2-7; 14 positions agree with TRBD2. Germline CDR1 MDHEN, CDR2 SYDVKM. The trim removed 3 bases at V and 0 bases at J, leaving 10 bases unmatched. The CDR3 runs 19 residues. As DNA, the CDR3 is TGTGCCAGCAGTTTCCCACGACTAGCGGGGGGGCTCAGCTCCTACGAGCAGTACTTC. Amino acids: CASSFPRLAGGLSSYEQYF.

The chain combines TRBV28 with TRBJ1-1, with no clear D. Germline CDR1 is MDHEN and CDR2 is SYDVKM. The V gene lost 8 bases and the J gene lost 0 bases, with 13 bases spanning the gap. The CDR3 spans 14 residues. The CDR3 here is CASGPGDMNTEAFF. The CDR3 bases are TGTGCCAGCGGGCCAGGCGACATGAACACTGAAGCTTTCTTT.

The chain links TRBV28 to TRBJ1-1; D is possibly TRBD1 (6 bases). The V gene's germline CDR1 is MDHEN and CDR2 SYDVKM. The CDR3 is made up of 11 amino acids. Trimming stripped 5 bases from V and 8 bases from J, with 9 bases between. The CDR3 DNA is TGTGCCAGCAGTGAGGGGGTGGAAGCTTTCTTT. Protein sequence: CASSEGVEAFF.

This chain links TRBV20-1 with TRBJ2-3; D call uncertain. The germline gives CDR1 DFQATT, CDR2 SNEGSKA (reference sequence). V lost 5 bases, J lost 12 bases, and 9 bases lay in between. This CDR3 spans 9 amino acids. The CDR3 protein is CSARNVQYF. The CDR3, as DNA: TGCAGTGCTCGCAACGTACAGTATTTT.

The V call is TRBV13, the J call TRBJ2-7, with D possibly being TRBD2 (5 bases). V was cut by 2 bases and J by 1 base, with 12 bases left in between. The germline CDR1 and CDR2 sequences are PRHDT and FYEKMQ (reference sequence). This CDR3 is built from 15 residues. The DNA of the CDR3 is TGTGCCAGCAGCTTACACGGGGATGGATCCTACGAGCAGTACTTC. As protein: CASSLHGDGSYEQYF.

J is TRBJ1-4 and V is TRBV4-3; 7 positions match TRBD1. The germline V gene encodes CDR1 LGHNA and CDR2 YSLEER. V trimming: 4 bases; J trimming: 8 bases; junction bases outside the gene matches: 13. The CDR3 is 16 residues long. The CDR3 region has the DNA TGCGCCAGCAGCCGCACATCCCATACGACAGGGGAAAAACTGTTTTTT. It yields the protein CASSRTSHTTGEKLFF.

The chain couples TRBV5-6 to TRBJ1-1, with a possible D match to TRBD1 (5 bases). The V and J ends lost 4 bases and 3 bases respectively, with 7 bases between them. This CDR3 contains 12 residues. Germline V gene sequence: CDR1 SGHDT, CDR2 YYEEEE. CDR3 residues: CASSAGDTEAFF. The CDR3 DNA is TGTGCCAGCAGCGCGGGGGACACTGAAGCTTTCTTT.

The V and J genes are TRBV6-6 and TRBJ1-1; TRBD1 is a possible D gene (5 bases). The germline CDR1 and CDR2 sequences are MNHNY and SVGAGI (reference sequence). With 5 bases removed from V and 8 bases from J, the gap between germline ends came to 12 bases. This CDR3 has 12 residues. CDR3 residues: CASSDQGNEAFF. The CDR3 nucleotides read TGTGCCAGCAGTGACCAGGGTAACGAAGCTTTCTTT.

The rearrangement joins TRBV11-2 to TRBJ1-1, with 7 bases matching TRBD1. CDR1 is SGHAT, CDR2 FQNNGV, per germline. V trimming: 5 bases; J trimming: 4 bases; junction bases outside the gene matches: 10. The CDR3 has 15 residues. CDR3 nucleotide sequence: TGTGCCAGCAGCGTAGGGACAGTTTATTCCACTGAAGCTTTCTTT. Its translation is CASSVGTVYSTEAFF.

The genes are TRBV9 and TRBJ1-1, with D possibly matching TRBD1 (5 bases). The CDR3 sequence is 16 residues long. The V and J ends lost 2 bases and 4 bases respectively, with 18 bases between them. Germline CDR1 and CDR2: SGDLS and YYNGEE. The CDR3 DNA is TGTGCCAGCAGCGTTAATAGCGGTGGGGGGGGCACTGAAGCTTTCTTT. It specifies CASSVNSGGGGTEAFF.

The V and J genes are TRBV5-1 and TRBJ2-7, with D perhaps matching TRBD1 (5 bases). Trimming took 0 bases from V and 3 from J, leaving 7 bases between them. From germline, CDR1 is SGHRS and CDR2 YFSETQ. The CDR3 is 13 amino acids. The CDR3 DNA reads TGCGCCAGCAGCTTGGAGACAGACTACGAGCAGTACTTC. Translated: CASSLETDYEQYF.

The J gene is TRBJ2-7, the V gene TRBV27; 10 bases line up with TRBD2. V lost 9 bases, J lost 4 bases, and 3 bases stayed unmatched. There are 12 residues in the CDR3. CDR1 MNHEY and CDR2 SMNVEV come from the germline V gene (reference sequence). CDR3 amino acids: CASGLAVYEQYF. DNA of the CDR3: TGTGCCAGTGGACTAGCGGTTTACGAGCAGTACTTC.

This clone was counted only a few times. The chain is built from TRBV19 and TRBJ2-1; D might be TRBD2 (6 bases). Germline lookup yields CDR1 LNHDA and CDR2 SQIVND (reference sequence). Trimming left V 6 bases short and J 4 bases short, with 10 bases between. CDR3 size: 13 residues. The CDR3 DNA reads TGTGCCAGTAGGGGGGACTGGTACAATGAGCAGTTCTTC. Protein sequence: CASRGDWYNEQFF. The entire variable domain, with the rest obtained from reference TRBV19 and TRBJ2-1, is as follows: DGGITQSPKYLFRKEGQNVTLSCEQNLNHDAMYWYRQDPGQGLRLIYYSQIVNDFQKGDIAEGYSVSREKKESFPLTVTSAQKNPTAFYLCASRGDWYNEQFFGPGTRLTVL.

The chain has TRBV9 and TRBJ2-1; tentatively, D is TRBD2 (6 bases). This CDR3 region has 15 residues. The germline V gene has CDR1 SGDLS and CDR2 YYNGEE. The V end was cut by 2 bases, the J end by 8 bases, with 17 bases between. The CDR3 region is CASSVSGSGSDEQFF. CDR3 DNA sequence: TGTGCCAGCAGCGTTTCTGGTAGCGGCTCCGATGAGCAGTTCTTC.

The J gene is TRBJ2-5, the V gene TRBV23-1; D uncertain. TRBV23-1 is an ORF, with its function uncertain. The CDR3 spans 13 residues. V lost 8 bases, J lost 1 base, and 11 bases lay in between. The CDR3 nucleotides are TGCGCCAGCTCAACGTGGGGCCAAGAGACCCAGTACTTC. Translation: CASSTWGQETQYF.